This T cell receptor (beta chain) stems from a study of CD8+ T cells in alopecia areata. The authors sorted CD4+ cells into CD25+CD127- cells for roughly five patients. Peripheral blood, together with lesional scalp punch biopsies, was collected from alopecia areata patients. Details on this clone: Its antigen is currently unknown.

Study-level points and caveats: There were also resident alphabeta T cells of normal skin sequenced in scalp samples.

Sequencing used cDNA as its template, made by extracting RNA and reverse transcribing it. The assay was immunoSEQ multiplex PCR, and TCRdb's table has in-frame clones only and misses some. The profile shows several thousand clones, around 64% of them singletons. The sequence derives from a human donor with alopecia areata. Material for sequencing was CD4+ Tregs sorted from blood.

CDR3 sequence (DNA): TGTGCCAGCTCAGCGGAGACAGGGAATTTTCGAGCTTTCTTT. This encodes CASSAETGNFRAFF. The chain carries TRBV18 and TRBJ1-1, with 7 bases fitting TRBD1. The trim removed 5 bases at V and 10 bases at J, leaving 13 bases unmatched. Germline CDR1 and CDR2: KGHSH and LQKENI. This CDR3 spans 14 amino acids.